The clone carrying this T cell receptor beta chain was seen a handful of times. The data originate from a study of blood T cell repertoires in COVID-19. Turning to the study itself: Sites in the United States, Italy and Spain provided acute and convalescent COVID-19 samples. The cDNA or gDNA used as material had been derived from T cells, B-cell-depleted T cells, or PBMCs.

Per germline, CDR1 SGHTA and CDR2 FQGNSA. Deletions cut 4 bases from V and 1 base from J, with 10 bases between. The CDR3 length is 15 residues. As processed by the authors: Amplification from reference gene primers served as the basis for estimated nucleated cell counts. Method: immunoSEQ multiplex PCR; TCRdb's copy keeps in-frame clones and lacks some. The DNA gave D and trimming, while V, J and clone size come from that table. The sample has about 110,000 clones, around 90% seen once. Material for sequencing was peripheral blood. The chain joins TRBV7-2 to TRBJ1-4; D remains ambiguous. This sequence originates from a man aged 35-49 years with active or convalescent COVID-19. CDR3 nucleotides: TGTGCCAGCAGCTGGACGGGAAGAACTAATGAAAAACTGTTTTTT. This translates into CASSWTGRTNEKLFF.